This T cell receptor beta chain was captured in a study of cytomegalovirus exposure and HLA in healthy donors. Study-wide context: Assignment to the Caucasian-associated ancestry cluster applied to approximately 80% of the approximately 400 genotyped donors.

Findings and limits, study-wide: In a later analysis, V- and J-gene trimming of beta chains associated with a DCLRE1C missense variant, replicated independently.

In regard to this clone: Its antigen is not identified. One end of the junction varies from germline; a read error may be responsible.

Germline values: CDR1 SSHAT, CDR2 FNYEAQ (reference sequence). There are 15 residues in the CDR3. The PCR made use of 60 Vbeta and 13 Jbeta primers. The method was immunoSEQ multiplex PCR; TCRdb's version includes in-frame clones alone and lacks a portion of them. The table lists approximately 170,000 clones, roughly 88% of them singletons. Material for sequencing was PBMCs. The receptor comes from a boy aged 2 to 9 in good health and CMV-seronegative. This chain uses TRBV7-7 with TRBJ2-2; TRBD2 matches at 10 bases. The CDR3 sequence is CASSLAGGNTGELFF. In nucleotides, the CDR3 is TGTGCTAGCAGCTTAGCGGGAGGGAACACCGGGGAGCTGTTTTTT.